One and the same sample provided the 23 T cell receptor beta chains below, sequenced in a study of blood T cells in healthy people across ages. Then a second PCR, running about 6 to 12 cycles, was carried out with a sample-barcoded 5' primer and a J-beta primer mix. Each CDR3 protein gets one entry after TCRdb re-called the 5' RACE reads with MiXCR. Among 1.5 million to 2 million distinct CDR3 sequences listed, over 25% were seen once. Sequencing was done on a sample of blood. These receptors all stem from a woman younger than 45 in good health.

V usage is TRBV7-2 and J usage is TRBJ2-3; perhaps TRBD2 as D (5 bases). The germline V gene has CDR1 SGHTA and CDR2 FQGNSA. Trimming removed 2 bases at V and 5 bases at J, with 11 bases between. This CDR3 spans 14 amino acids. Written as DNA, the CDR3 is TGTGCCAGCAGCTTAAATCTAGCAGGAGATACGCAGTATTTT. Amino acids: CASSLNLAGDTQYF.

The V and J genes are TRBV14 and TRBJ2-1; perhaps D is TRBD1 or TRBD2 (5 bases each). Germline V lookup: CDR1 SGHDN, CDR2 FVKESK. The CDR3 spans 12 residues. Trimming took off 0 bases at V and 10 bases at J, with 7 bases between the two ends. The chain's CDR3 is CASSQDWGEQFF. The CDR3 DNA follows: TGTGCCAGCAGCCAAGATTGGGGGGAGCAGTTCTTC.

At least ten counts were recorded for this clonotype. The chain couples TRBV3-1 to TRBJ2-7; D unresolved. V dropped 5 bases and J dropped 1 base, with 9 bases sitting between them. Germline V CDR1 and CDR2: LGHDT, YNNKEL (reference sequence). The CDR3 has 13 residues. DNA for the CDR3: TGTGCCAGCAGCGCCGGGCCTTCCTACGAGCAGTACTTC. The encoded protein is CASSAGPSYEQYF.

This clonotype was seen more than once but under ten times. CDR3 nucleotide sequence: TGTGCCAGCGGAGCCGGGACAGGGGTAGATGGCTACACCTTC. Residues: CASGAGTGVDGYTF. V gene TRBV2 combines with J gene TRBJ1-2, with 10 bases lining up with TRBD1. The germline V gene has CDR1 SNHLY and CDR2 FYNNEI. The V and J ends lost 8 bases and 6 bases, in that order; junction bases with no gene match: 9. This CDR3 has 14 amino acids.

The chain links TRBV6-5 to TRBJ1-3; D may be TRBD1 (6 bases). Germline V gene data show CDR1 as MNHEY and CDR2 as SVGAGI. The CDR3 covers 18 residues. Trimming removed 0 bases from V and 0 bases from J, with 15 bases in between. Here the CDR3 DNA reads TGTGCCAGCAGTTACTCGGCCCAGGGCAGGGGCTCTGGAAACACCATATATTTT. Amino acids: CASSYSAQGRGSGNTIYF.

In DNA, the CDR3 is TGTGCCAGCTCTCGATCGGCGTCGCGGGACGGGGAGCTGTTTTTT. Translation gives CASSRSASRDGELFF. This chain connects TRBV18 to TRBJ2-2; tentative D call: TRBD2 (6 bases). The CDR3 is 15 residues long. CDR1 and CDR2 from the germline V gene are KGHSH and LQKENI. Trimming cost V 6 bases and J 7 bases, with 18 bases left between them.

The V call is TRBV5-1, the J call TRBJ1-2, with D maybe TRBD1 (5 bases). The CDR3 extends over 14 amino acids. V lost 4 bases and J 6 bases, leaving 16 bases between the germline ends. Germline lookup yields CDR1 SGHRS and CDR2 YFSETQ. Here the CDR3 DNA reads TGCGCCAGCAGCAAGGAAGGGGCGGTGGATGGCTACACCTTC. It yields the protein CASSKEGAVDGYTF.

The genes are TRBV14 and TRBJ2-1, with no clear D. This CDR3 spans 15 amino acids. Germline-derived CDR1 and CDR2 are SGHDN and FVKESK. V was trimmed by 4 bases and J by 8 bases, leaving 18 bases between them. CDR3 DNA sequence: TGTGCCAGCAGCCCCGAAATAGTGTATTTCGATGAGCAGTTCTTC. Its protein product is CASSPEIVYFDEQFF. The full variable domain, in which reference TRBV14 and TRBJ2-1 provide the parts outside the CDR3, is EAGVTQFPSHSVIEKGQTVTLRCDPISGHDNLYWYRRVMGKEIKFLLHFVKESKQDESGMPNNRFLAERTGGTYSTLKVQPAELEDSGVYFCASSPEIVYFDEQFFGPGTRLTVL.

For this clonotype: An end of the junction does not agree with germline; a read error may underlie this. The chain is built from TRBV29-1 and TRBJ2-1; no clear D gene. The CDR3 contains 14 residues. Germline values: CDR1 SQVTM, CDR2 ANQGSEA. The CDR3 here is CREGGWSSYNGQFF. CDR3 sequence (DNA): TGCAGGGAAGGTGGCTGGAGCTCCTACAATGGGCAGTTCTTC.

This clonotype was seen a few times. The chain is built from TRBV5-6 and TRBJ2-1; 9 nucleotides line up with TRBD2. This CDR3 region has 15 residues. The J segment lost 7 bases and the V segment lost 3 bases, leaving 8 bases of the junction unmatched. Germline lookup yields CDR1 SGHDT and CDR2 YYEEEE. CDR3 amino acids: CASSWGLASLNEQFF. CDR3 nucleotide sequence: TGTGCCAGCAGCTGGGGACTAGCTTCTTTAAATGAGCAGTTCTTC.

The rearrangement uses TRBV4-1 and TRBJ1-3, with D possibly TRBD1 on 6 matching bases. Germline assignment: CDR1 MGHRA and CDR2 YSYEKL. The germline V and J ends were trimmed by 0 bases and 2 bases, with 14 bases remaining between them. The CDR3 contains 17 residues. The CDR3 DNA is TGCGCCAGCAGCCAAGATCCGGTGAAGGGGGCTGGAAACACCATATATTTT. Protein product: CASSQDPVKGAGNTIYF.

The J gene is TRBJ1-4, the V gene TRBV3-1; weak D call: TRBD1 (5 bases). The CDR3 runs to 14 residues. V was clipped by 8 bases and J by 4 bases, with 14 bases between them. The V gene's germline CDR1 is LGHDT and CDR2 YNNKEL (reference sequence). This chain's CDR3 is CASCDSGGNEKLFF. The CDR3, as DNA: TGTGCCAGCTGCGACTCGGGGGGTAATGAAAAACTGTTTTTT. Supplemented by reference TRBV3-1 and TRBJ1-4, the full variable domain reads DTAVSQTPKYLVTQMGNDKSIKCEQNLGHDTMYWYKQDSKKFLKIMFSYNNKELIINETVPNRFSPKSPDKAHLNLHINSLELGDSAVYFCASCDSGGNEKLFFGSGTQLSVL.

The sample holds a few counts of this clonotype. The CDR3 nucleotides read TGCGCCAGCAGCCTGGGGGTTCCGAGGGGCTACACCTTC. Encoded protein: CASSLGVPRGYTF. The chain uses TRBV5-1 and TRBJ1-2, with a weak D call TRBD1 (5 bases). The V gene lost 4 bases and the J gene lost 8 bases, with 15 bases spanning the gap. Germline V CDR1 and CDR2: SGHRS, YFSETQ. This CDR3 is built from 13 residues. Looking up the rest from reference TRBV5-1 and TRBJ1-2 gives the full variable domain: KAGVTQTPRYLIKTRGQQVTLSCSPISGHRSVSWYQQTPGQGLQFLFEYFSETQRNKGNFPGRFSGRQFSNSRSEMNVSTLELGDSALYLCASSLGVPRGYTFGSGTRLTVV.

Note on this clonotype: Germline and junction disagree at one end, which may indicate a read error. The rearrangement uses TRBV6-2 or TRBV6-3 and TRBJ2-7, with 7 bases that match TRBD1. The better agreement between TRBJ2-5 and the DNA end casts doubt on the J call. Germline values: CDR1 MNHEY, CDR2 SVGEGT. This CDR3 has 14 amino acids. CDR3 sequence: CTSSYSDRLETQYF. The CDR3 region has the DNA TGTACCAGCAGTTACTCGGACAGGCTGGAGACCCAGTACTTC.

This sequence joins TRBV20-1 and TRBJ2-3; possible D gene TRBD1, 6 bases. The ends were cut back, 5 bases at V and 2 bases at J, with 14 bases in the middle. Germline CDR1 DFQATT, CDR2 SNEGSKA (reference sequence). This CDR3 spans 14 amino acids. The CDR3 DNA reads as TGCAGTGCTGGCCTACAGGGCCTCACAGATACGCAGTATTTT. Translation: CSAGLQGLTDTQYF.

The genes are TRBV18 and TRBJ1-1; D might be TRBD1 (5 bases). The germline gives CDR1 KGHSH, CDR2 LQKENI. The CDR3 extends over 13 amino acids. Trimming took off 8 bases at V and 0 bases at J, with 10 bases between the two ends. CDR3 in DNA: TGTGCCAGCATGACGGGGGTGAACACTGAAGCTTTCTTT. This codes for CASMTGVNTEAFF. The full variable domain, in which reference TRBV18 and TRBJ1-1 provide the parts outside the CDR3, is NAGVMQNPRHLVRRRGQEARLRCSPMKGHSHVYWYRQLPEEGLKFMVYLQKENIIDESGMPKERFSAEFPKEGPSILRIQQVVRGDSAAYFCASMTGVNTEAFFGQGTRLTVV.

The chain combines TRBV2 with TRBJ1-1; D unclear. The germline V gene has CDR1 SNHLY and CDR2 FYNNEI. V was cut by 4 bases and J by 3 bases, with 6 bases left in between. This CDR3 spans 12 amino acids. The CDR3 nucleotides read TGTGCCAGCAGTGGTCTCTACACTGAAGCTTTCTTT. Its translation: CASSGLYTEAFF.

This sequence joins TRBV2 and TRBJ2-3, with D perhaps TRBD2 (5 bases). This CDR3 is built from 13 residues. Germline V CDR1 and CDR2: SNHLY, FYNNEI. V lost 7 bases and J 3 bases, leaving 11 bases between the germline ends. In DNA, the CDR3 is TGTGCCAGCAACGAGGACTGGACAGATACGCAGTATTTT. Residues: CASNEDWTDTQYF.

The chain links TRBV4-2 to TRBJ1-2; 12 nucleotides agree with TRBD1. Trimming removed 0 bases from V and 7 bases from J; junction bases left unmatched: 3. Germline CDR1 LGHNA, CDR2 YNFKEQ. The CDR3 is 15 residues long. CDR3 amino acids: CASSQEGQGASGYTF. CDR3 nucleotides: TGTGCCAGCAGCCAAGAGGGACAGGGGGCATCTGGCTACACCTTC.

This clonotype occurred a few times. The V call is TRBV9, the J call TRBJ2-7, with TRBD2 matching 12 bases. This CDR3 region has 15 residues. The V gene's germline CDR1 is SGDLS and CDR2 YYNGEE. V gave up 4 bases and J gave up 3 bases; unmatched junction bases: 5. The CDR3: CASSPLAGGYYEQYF. The CDR3, as DNA: TGTGCCAGCAGCCCGCTAGCGGGAGGGTACTACGAGCAGTACTTC. The whole variable domain, filled in from reference TRBV9 and TRBJ2-7, reads DSGVTQTPKHLITATGQRVTLRCSPRSGDLSVYWYQQSLDQGLQFLIQYYNGEERAKGNILERFSAQQFPDLHSELNLSSLELGDSALYFCASSPLAGGYYEQYFGPGTRLTVT.

The chain recombines TRBV20-1 with TRBJ2-3; 9 bases match TRBD2. This CDR3 contains 14 residues. The J segment lost 6 bases and the V segment lost 5 bases, leaving 9 bases of the junction unmatched. CDR1 DFQATT and CDR2 SNEGSKA come from the germline V gene (reference sequence). The CDR3 coding sequence is TGCAGTGCTGGGCCTGGCGGGGGGGCTGATACGCAGTATTTT. This translates into CSAGPGGGADTQYF.

This clonotype has just a few counts. V is TRBV18 and J is TRBJ1-2, with D unresolved. Germline V gene data show CDR1 as KGHSH and CDR2 as LQKENI. There are 13 residues in the CDR3. Deletions cut 6 bases from V and 3 bases from J, with 11 bases between. The CDR3 nucleotides are TGTGCCAGCTCCACCAGCCTGGACTATGGCTACACCTTC. It specifies CASSTSLDYGYTF.

A word on this clonotype: The junction departs from germline at one end; a sequencing error may be responsible. The V gene is TRBV5-1, the J gene TRBJ2-4, with D maybe TRBD2 (5 bases). The tail of the sequence fits TRBJ2-7 better, so the J call may be wrong. This CDR3 is 14 amino acids long. From germline, CDR1 is SGHRS and CDR2 YFSETQ. For the CDR3, the DNA is TGCGCCGGCAGCTGGGCGGAAGCGGCCTACGAGCAGTACTTC. It encodes CAGSWAEAAYEQYF.